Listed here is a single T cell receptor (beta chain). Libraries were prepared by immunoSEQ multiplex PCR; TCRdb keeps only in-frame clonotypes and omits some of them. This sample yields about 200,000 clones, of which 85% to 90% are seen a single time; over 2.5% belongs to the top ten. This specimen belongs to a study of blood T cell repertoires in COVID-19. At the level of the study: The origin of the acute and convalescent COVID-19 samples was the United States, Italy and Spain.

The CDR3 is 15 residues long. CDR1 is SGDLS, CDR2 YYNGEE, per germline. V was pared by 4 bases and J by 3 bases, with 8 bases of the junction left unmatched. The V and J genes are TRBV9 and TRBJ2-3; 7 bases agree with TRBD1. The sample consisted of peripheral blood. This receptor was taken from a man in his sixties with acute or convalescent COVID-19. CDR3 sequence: CASSYSGGWTDTQYF. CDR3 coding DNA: TGTGCCAGCAGCTATTCAGGGGGTTGGACAGATACGCAGTATTTT.